A single sample gave rise to the 32 T cell receptor beta chains below, sequenced in a study of blood T cell repertoires in COVID-19. Sequencing was performed with immunoSEQ multiplex PCR; in TCRdb, only in-frame clones are kept and a portion is missing. Among about 240,000 clones, about 83% were seen once, and the ten largest hold 9% to 15%. The source material was peripheral blood. These receptors all stem from an elderly man with acute or convalescent COVID-19.

The chain's CDR3 is CASSFRLNSPLHF. Here the CDR3 DNA reads TGTGCCAGCAGTTTCCGACTCAATTCACCCCTCCACTTT. The chain links TRBV6-5 to TRBJ1-6; no firm D call. Germline CDR1 is MNHEY and CDR2 is SVGAGI. The CDR3 is made up of 13 amino acids. The V gene lost 4 bases and the J gene lost 7 bases, with 8 bases spanning the gap.

A note on this clone: This sample includes further DNA sequences coding for the same CDR3. This chain uses TRBV7-2 with TRBJ1-6, with no clear D. The CDR3 is made up of 14 amino acids. The germline V gene encodes CDR1 SGHTA and CDR2 FQGNSA. V lost 1 base, J lost 6 bases, and 7 bases lay in between. CDR3 loop: CASSLGQFNSPLHF. For the CDR3, the DNA is TGTGCCAGCAGCTTAGGGCAATTTAATTCACCCCTCCACTTT.

This CDR3 reads CASSLGSSTSGNTIYF. DNA of the CDR3: TGTGCCAGCAGCTTGGGCAGTTCCACCTCTGGAAACACCATATATTTT. V is TRBV5-4 and J is TRBJ1-3; D remains ambiguous. Trimming removed 0 bases from V and 0 bases from J, with 10 bases in between. Looked up from germline, CDR1 is SGHNT and CDR2 is YYREEE (reference sequence). The CDR3 consists of 16 residues.

The chain recombines TRBV29-1 with TRBJ1-5, with a possible D match to TRBD1 (5 bases). CDR1 and CDR2 (germline): SQVTM, ANQGSEA. CDR3 length: 14 residues. Trimming left V 4 bases short and J 1 base short, with 11 bases between. CDR3 sequence (DNA): TGCAGCGTTGGGGGGGGAGGAAGCAATCAGCCCCAGCATTTT. Protein sequence: CSVGGGGSNQPQHF. Combining the CDR3 with reference TRBV29-1 and TRBJ1-5 gives the whole variable domain SAVISQKPSRDICQRGTSLTIQCQVDSQVTMMFWYRQQPGQSLTLIATANQGSEATYESGFVIDKFPISRPNLTFSTLTVSNMSPEDSSIYLCSVGGGGSNQPQHFGDGTRLSIL.

This chain joins TRBV5-1 and TRBJ1-6; D not certain. The CDR3 consists of 14 residues. Trimming cost V 0 bases and J 6 bases, with 7 bases left between them. Germline CDR1 reads SGHRS; CDR2 reads YFSETQ. CDR3 nucleotide sequence: TGCGCCAGCAGCTTGGTAGAATCTAATTCACCCCTCCACTTT. Translated: CASSLVESNSPLHF.

The CDR3, as DNA: TGTGCCAGCTTCCCTTCTAGCGGGCTTTGGGAGCAGTACTTC. It specifies CASFPSSGLWEQYF. The V call is TRBV28, the J call TRBJ2-7, with 8 bases identical to TRBD2. The length of the CDR3 is 14 residues. V lost 8 bases, J lost 7 bases, and 13 bases stayed unmatched. Germline CDR1 is MDHEN and CDR2 is SYDVKM.

The chain couples TRBV19 to TRBJ2-2; D may be TRBD1 (5 bases). Trimming left V 6 bases short and J 4 bases short, with 9 bases between. Germline CDR1 LNHDA, CDR2 SQIVND (reference sequence). The length of the CDR3 is 13 residues. This CDR3 reads CASRARATGELFF. In DNA form, the CDR3 reads TGTGCCAGTAGAGCCAGGGCCACCGGGGAGCTGTTTTTT.

This clone has only one observation. This chain links TRBV24-1 with TRBJ2-1, with 12 bases that match TRBD2. This CDR3 is 14 amino acids long. Losses at the gene ends were 8 bases for V and 7 bases for J; bases not matched to a gene: 5. CDR1 and CDR2 (germline): KGHDR, SFDVKD. CDR3 sequence reads: CATTSSGGVNEQFF. Written as DNA, the CDR3 is TGTGCCACCACCTCTAGCGGGGGGGTGAATGAGCAGTTCTTC.

A single count supports this clone. This sequence joins TRBV6-5 and TRBJ2-1; 14 bases are a match to TRBD2. CDR1 and CDR2 (germline): MNHEY, SVGAGI. CDR3 length equals 15 residues. V shed 2 bases and J 7 bases; nucleotides not matched to a gene: 1. The CDR3 DNA reads as TGTGCCAGCAGTTACGGGACTAGCGGGAGTAATGAGCAGTTCTTC. Its protein product is CASSYGTSGSNEQFF.

This chain connects TRBV9 to TRBJ2-1; tentative D call: TRBD2 (6 bases). Trimming shortened V by 0 bases and J by 5 bases, and 12 bases separated the two germline ends. Per germline, CDR1 SGDLS and CDR2 YYNGEE. The CDR3 covers 15 residues. The CDR3 region is CASSVGPSAHNEQFF. DNA for the CDR3: TGTGCCAGCAGCGTAGGACCTAGCGCCCACAATGAGCAGTTCTTC.

This sequence joins TRBV29-1 and TRBJ1-5; TRBD1 matches at 10 bases. V was clipped by 5 bases and J by 7 bases; unmatched bases: 8. The germline V gene encodes CDR1 SQVTM and CDR2 ANQGSEA. There are 14 residues in the CDR3. As DNA, the CDR3 is TGCAGCGTTTCCGGGACAGGGGTGGGACAGCCCCAGCATTTT. Translation: CSVSGTGVGQPQHF.

The chain joins TRBV25-1 to TRBJ2-7; 8 nucleotides align to TRBD1. Germline assignment: CDR1 MGHDK and CDR2 SYGVNS. This CDR3 comprises 13 residues. V shed 7 bases and J 2 bases; nucleotides not matched to a gene: 4. The CDR3 sequence: CASKDRVTYEQYF. The CDR3 nucleotides read TGTGCCAGCAAGGACAGGGTCACCTACGAGCAGTACTTC.

DNA for the CDR3: TGTGCCAGCTCAACTGGACAGTCCTATGGCTACACCTTC. It codes for CASSTGQSYGYTF. The V call is TRBV6-5, the J call TRBJ1-2, with D possibly TRBD1 on 6 matching bases. The germline V and J ends were trimmed by 8 bases and 4 bases, with 14 bases remaining between them. Germline CDR1 is MNHEY and CDR2 is SVGAGI. The CDR3 runs 13 residues.

The gene calls are TRBV12-1 and TRBJ2-5; the table gives TRBD2 as D, unverified against the DNA. TRBV12-1 is tagged as a pseudogene. CDR3 size: 19 residues. The CDR3 sequence is CASSFANPSGGADRETQYF. The DNA of the CDR3 is TGTGCCAGCAGCTTTGCGAATCCCAGCGGGGGGGCCGATCGGGAGACCCAGTACTTC.

V usage is TRBV10-3 and J usage is TRBJ2-5; 9 nucleotides match TRBD1. After removal of 10 bases from V and 7 bases from J, the junction contained 10 bases not matched to a gene. CDR1 and CDR2 from the germline V gene are ENHRY and SYGVKD. The CDR3 spans 13 residues. This CDR3 reads CATEAGQGATQYF. As DNA, the CDR3 is TGTGCCACCGAGGCGGGACAGGGCGCGACCCAGTACTTC.

This sequence joins TRBV5-1 and TRBJ2-7, with 8 bases lining up with TRBD1. The CDR3 spans 14 residues. CDR1 and CDR2 (germline): SGHRS, YFSETQ. The ends lost 4 bases at V and 4 bases at J; junction bases unmatched: 7. In DNA, the CDR3 is TGCGCCAGCAGCATTCGACAGGGGCAATACGAGCAGTACTTC. As protein: CASSIRQGQYEQYF.

This chain joins TRBV6-1 and TRBJ2-3; the match to TRBD2 covers 14 bases. This CDR3 spans 19 amino acids. Germline lookup yields CDR1 MNHNS and CDR2 SASEGT. Trimming at V came to 4 bases and at J to 2 bases, leaving 11 bases not matched to a gene. The CDR3 loop reads CASSVGTSGGHSHTDTQYF. In DNA form, the CDR3 reads TGTGCCAGCAGTGTCGGGACTAGCGGGGGCCACTCCCACACAGATACGCAGTATTTT.

The V gene is TRBV10-3, the J gene TRBJ2-2, with D tentatively TRBD2 (7 bases). Trimming took off 7 bases at V and 2 bases at J, with 17 bases between the two ends. Per the germline V gene, CDR1 is ENHRY and CDR2 is SYGVKD. The CDR3 covers 16 residues. CDR3 nucleotides: TGTGCCATCACTGGAAGGGGGGGCTCTAACACCGGGGAGCTGTTTTTT. Translation gives CAITGRGGSNTGELFF.

The rearrangement joins TRBV19 to TRBJ1-2, with D possibly TRBD1 on 5 matching bases. The CDR3 consists of 17 residues. Germline V gene data show CDR1 as LNHDA and CDR2 as SQIVND (reference sequence). Deletions cut 4 bases from V and 4 bases from J, with 22 bases between. In DNA form, the CDR3 reads TGTGCCAGTAGTACCCGTCATATAGGATCAGGGTCCTATGGCTACACCTTC. This gives the protein CASSTRHIGSGSYGYTF.

The V call is TRBV10-3, the J call TRBJ1-2, with 8 bases identical to TRBD1. From germline, CDR1 is ENHRY and CDR2 SYGVKD. This CDR3 is 15 amino acids long. V lost 6 bases to trimming and J lost 1 base; unmatched junction nucleotides: 7. For the CDR3, the DNA is TGTGCCATCAGACCCCGGACAGGGAGTAACTATGGCTACACCTTC. This codes for CAIRPRTGSNYGYTF.

The V call is TRBV20-1, the J call TRBJ1-4; no definite D call. Germline lookup yields CDR1 DFQATT and CDR2 SNEGSKA (reference sequence). Trimming removed 3 bases from V and 3 bases from J, with 17 bases in between. The CDR3 runs 16 residues. The CDR3 here is CSASSISESANEKLFF. Here the CDR3 DNA reads TGCAGTGCTAGTTCCATATCCGAGTCGGCTAATGAAAAACTGTTTTTT.

The chain is built from TRBV28 and TRBJ2-3; 9 bases map to TRBD2. The CDR3 contains 16 residues. The germline CDR1 and CDR2 sequences are MDHEN and SYDVKM. With V trimmed by 5 bases and J by 3 bases, 9 bases remained unmatched. The CDR3 region has the DNA TGTGCCAGCAGTCCGACCTTGCGGGGGGGAACAGATACGCAGTATTTT. Encoded protein: CASSPTLRGGTDTQYF.

The chain links TRBV7-9 to TRBJ2-7; TRBD2 aligns across 7 bases. Trimming took 3 bases from V and 5 from J; bases not matched to a gene: 13. The V gene's germline CDR1 is SEHNR and CDR2 FQNEAQ (reference sequence). The CDR3 consists of 16 residues. This CDR3 reads CASSFSSGGAGNEQYF. CDR3 bases: TGTGCCAGCAGCTTTAGTAGCGGAGGAGCGGGGAACGAGCAGTACTTC.

The chain couples TRBV28 to TRBJ2-1, with TRBD1 matching over 8 bases. V lost 6 bases and J lost 5; bases outside the gene matches: 9. CDR3 length: 15 residues. CDR1 is MDHEN, CDR2 SYDVKM, per germline. For the CDR3, the DNA is TGTGCCAGCAGCCCCAGGACAGGGCAGAACAATGAGCAGTTCTTC. Residues: CASSPRTGQNNEQFF.

In its sample, this clone was seen once. The chain combines TRBV4-1 with TRBJ2-5; D ambiguous. The CDR3 extends over 13 amino acids. The germline V gene has CDR1 MGHRA and CDR2 YSYEKL. Trimming stripped 0 bases from V and 4 bases from J, with 6 bases between. The CDR3 DNA reads TGCGCCAGCAGCCAAGACGAGCGAGAGACCCAGTACTTC. Amino acid sequence: CASSQDERETQYF.

The chain is built from TRBV5-8 and TRBJ2-1; the D is unclear. The CDR3 sequence is 10 residues long. CDR1 and CDR2 from the germline V gene are SGHTS and YDEGEE. V was cut by 5 bases and J by 6 bases, with 3 bases left in between. Here the CDR3 reads CASSLNEQFF. CDR3 DNA sequence: TGTGCCAGCAGTCTCAATGAGCAGTTCTTC.

J is TRBJ2-7 and V is TRBV6-5, with D perhaps matching TRBD2 (6 bases). CDR1 and CDR2 from the germline V gene are MNHEY and SVGAGI. The CDR3 length is 15 residues. V gave up 8 bases and J gave up 2 bases, with 19 bases separating them. CDR3 in amino acids: CASSLGGWYPYEQYF. In DNA, the CDR3 is TGTGCCAGCTCCCTTGGGGGGTGGTATCCCTACGAGCAGTACTTC.

This chain links TRBV5-1 with TRBJ2-1; 11 nucleotides match TRBD2. This CDR3 contains 14 residues. Trimming removed 5 bases from V and 7 bases from J; junction bases left unmatched: 5. Germline-derived CDR1 and CDR2 are SGHRS and YFSETQ. The CDR3 DNA sequence: TGCGCCAGCAGTGTAGCGGGGGGGCGTAATGAGCAGTTCTTC. It is translated as CASSVAGGRNEQFF.

The chain recombines TRBV5-4 with TRBJ2-3; 10 bases map to TRBD2. The length of the CDR3 is 16 residues. Germline V lookup: CDR1 SGHNT, CDR2 YYREEE (reference sequence). The trim removed 1 base at V and 4 bases at J, leaving 6 bases unmatched. As DNA, the CDR3 is TGTGCCAGCAGCTTGTACAGCGGGGGGGCCCCAGATACGCAGTATTTT. Its protein is CASSLYSGGAPDTQYF.

V is TRBV7-9 and J is TRBJ2-1; no clear D gene. The CDR3 is made up of 13 amino acids. CDR1 SEHNR and CDR2 FQNEAQ come from the germline V gene (reference sequence). V was clipped by 4 bases and J by 8 bases, with 12 bases between them. The CDR3 DNA follows: TGTGCCAGCAGCTCCGGAGCCTTCGATGAGCAGTTCTTC. This gives the protein CASSSGAFDEQFF.

The chain joins TRBV6-5 to TRBJ1-2, with a possible D match to TRBD1 (6 bases). CDR1 and CDR2 from the germline V gene are MNHEY and SVGAGI. V lost 5 bases and J 8 bases, leaving 12 bases between the germline ends. The CDR3 sequence is 12 residues long. CDR3 DNA sequence: TGTGCCAGCAGTCAGGACAGCCAGGGCTACACCTTC. Translated: CASSQDSQGYTF.

In this sample, this clone turned up once. The V and J genes are TRBV5-1 and TRBJ2-3; 7 nucleotides align to TRBD1. Per the germline V gene, CDR1 is SGHRS and CDR2 is YFSETQ. The V segment lost 4 bases and the J segment 0 bases; nucleotides outside the gene matches: 5. This CDR3 spans 15 amino acids. As DNA, the CDR3 is TGCGCCAGCAGCAGGGGACAGACTAGCACAGATACGCAGTATTTT. Encoded protein: CASSRGQTSTDTQYF.